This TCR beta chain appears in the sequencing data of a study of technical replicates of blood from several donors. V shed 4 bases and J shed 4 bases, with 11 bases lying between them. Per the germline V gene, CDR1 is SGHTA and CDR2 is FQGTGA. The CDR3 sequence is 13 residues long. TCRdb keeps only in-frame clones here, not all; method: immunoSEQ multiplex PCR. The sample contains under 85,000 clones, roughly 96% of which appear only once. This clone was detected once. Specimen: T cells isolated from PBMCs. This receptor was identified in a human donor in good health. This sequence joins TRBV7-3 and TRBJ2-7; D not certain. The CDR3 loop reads CASSSGANYEQYF. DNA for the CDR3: TGTGCCAGCAGCTCCGGAGCCAATTACGAGCAGTACTTC.